This T cell receptor beta chain was retrieved from a study of OX40 agonist ivuxolimab in advanced cancers. With 0 bases removed from V and 9 bases from J, the gap between germline ends came to 12 bases. The CDR3 is 14 amino acids. Germline V gene lookup returns CDR1 SEHNR and CDR2 FQNEAQ (reference sequence). Profiling relied on immunoSEQ multiplex PCR, and the TCRdb table lists in-frame clones only, not all of them. Seen here are under 65,000 clones, around 84% observed once, and the top ten hold 2.1%. The TCR was taken from an adult with an advanced solid tumor such as melanoma, head and neck, liver or kidney cancer. The chain carries TRBV7-9 and TRBJ2-1; D not resolved. This sample comprised CD4+ or CD8+ T cells sorted from blood, obtained in a trial of the OX40 agonist ivuxolimab. The CDR3 nucleotides read TGTGCCAGCAGCTTAGCAGGGCTTGGCCCTGAGCAGTTCTTC. This sequence encodes CASSLAGLGPEQFF.